The 9 T cell receptor beta chains listed next were all sequenced from one sample in a study of CD8 T cells in ankylosing spondylitis. Each CDR3 protein gets one entry after TCRdb re-called the 5' RACE reads with MiXCR. The table includes some 130,000 distinct CDR3 sequences, approximately 7.4% detected once. The sequenced sample was blood, either unsorted or a sorted T cell fraction (not recorded which). These receptors originate from a female donor with ankylosing spondylitis or in good health (not recorded which).

This chain connects TRBV5-4 to TRBJ2-2; weak D call: TRBD1 (6 bases). The CDR3 is made up of 14 amino acids. The V gene lost 5 bases and the J gene lost 5 bases, with 13 bases spanning the gap. Germline V gene data show CDR1 as SGHNT and CDR2 as YYREEE (reference sequence). CDR3 DNA: TGTGCCAGCAGGACAGGATTACCGACCGGGGAGCTGTTTTTT. Amino acids: CASRTGLPTGELFF.

This clonotype was picked up many times. The rearrangement links TRBV29-1 to TRBJ2-1; D remains unclear. Per germline, CDR1 SQVTM and CDR2 ANQGSEA. This CDR3 comprises 12 residues. Between the trimmed V and J ends, which lost 4 bases and 4 bases, there was a span of 8 bases. The CDR3 DNA follows: TGCAGCGTTGTAGGTGGATACAATGAGCAGTTCTTC. It codes for CSVVGGYNEQFF.

This clonotype showed up many times. The DNA of the CDR3 is TGTGCCAGCAGTGAAGCGGGCACCTCGGGGCAGGGCTACACCTTC. This gives the protein CASSEAGTSGQGYTF. The V call is TRBV6-1, the J call TRBJ1-2; perhaps TRBD1 as D (5 bases). This CDR3 contains 15 residues. With 0 bases removed from V and 8 bases from J, the gap between germline ends came to 16 bases. Looked up from germline, CDR1 is MNHNS and CDR2 is SASEGT.

In its sample, this clonotype was seen many times. This rearrangement joins TRBV28 to TRBJ1-1, with D unresolved. CDR1 is MDHEN and CDR2 is SYDVKM in the germline V gene. CDR3 length: 12 residues. V shed 5 bases and J shed 11 bases, with 15 bases lying between them. CDR3 residues: CASSILQRDAFF. The DNA of the CDR3 is TGTGCCAGCAGTATACTCCAAAGGGATGCTTTCTTT.

This chain links TRBV5-1 with TRBJ2-1; weak D call: TRBD1 (6 bases). The CDR3 spans 14 residues. Looked up from germline, CDR1 is SGHRS and CDR2 is YFSETQ. With 0 bases removed from V and 8 bases from J, the gap between germline ends came to 12 bases. CDR3 sequence reads: CASSLASGADEQFF. In DNA form, the CDR3 reads TGCGCCAGCAGCTTGGCCTCAGGGGCTGATGAGCAGTTCTTC. The full variable domain, its missing parts supplied by reference TRBV5-1 and TRBJ2-1, is KAGVTQTPRYLIKTRGQQVTLSCSPISGHRSVSWYQQTPGQGLQFLFEYFSETQRNKGNFPGRFSGRQFSNSRSEMNVSTLELGDSALYLCASSLASGADEQFFGPGTRLTVL.

This clonotype came up many times. This sequence joins TRBV3-1 and TRBJ1-1; D is perhaps TRBD1 (5 bases). Trimming stripped 1 base from V and 10 bases from J, with 10 bases between. CDR1 is LGHDT and CDR2 is YNNKEL in the germline V gene (reference sequence). The CDR3 is 12 amino acids. The CDR3 spells CASSQVRGGAFF. DNA of the CDR3: TGTGCCAGCAGCCAAGTCCGTGGGGGAGCTTTCTTT. Combining the CDR3 with reference TRBV3-1 and TRBJ1-1 gives the whole variable domain DTAVSQTPKYLVTQMGNDKSIKCEQNLGHDTMYWYKQDSKKFLKIMFSYNNKELIINETVPNRFSPKSPDKAHLNLHINSLELGDSAVYFCASSQVRGGAFFGQGTRLTVV.

The chain couples TRBV7-2 to TRBJ1-1; 8 nucleotides agree with TRBD1. The CDR3 spans 15 residues. The J segment lost 4 bases and the V segment lost 5 bases, leaving 9 bases of the junction unmatched. The V gene's germline CDR1 is SGHTA and CDR2 FQGNSA. The DNA of the CDR3 is TGTGCCAGCAGCCCCCAGGGGGCACCGGGCACTGAAGCTTTCTTT. Encoded protein: CASSPQGAPGTEAFF.

This clonotype was seen many times. This rearrangement joins TRBV7-2 to TRBJ2-1, with D perhaps matching TRBD2 (5 bases). Germline V gene sequence: CDR1 SGHTA, CDR2 FQGNSA. With 0 bases removed from V and 7 bases from J, the gap between germline ends came to 16 bases. The CDR3 runs 16 residues. The CDR3: CASSLAGGTNVNEQFF. The CDR3 DNA follows: TGTGCCAGCAGCTTAGCAGGAGGAACCAATGTGAATGAGCAGTTCTTC.

This clonotype was detected many times. V usage is TRBV7-9 and J usage is TRBJ1-2; D gene unclear. V lost 5 bases to trimming and J lost 12 bases, with 19 bases between them. This CDR3 contains 13 residues. Germline V lookup: CDR1 SEHNR, CDR2 FQNEAQ (reference sequence). The CDR3 coding sequence is TGTGCCAGCAGCCACTCCCGACGGCCGGCTCACACCTTC. Its protein is CASSHSRRPAHTF. The variable domain in full, with the rest retrieved from reference TRBV7-9 and TRBJ1-2, is DTGVSQNPRHKITKRGQNVTFRCDPISEHNRLYWYRQTLGQGPEFLTYFQNEAQLEKSRLLSDRFSAERPKGSFSTLEIQRTEQGDSAMYLCASSHSRRPAHTFGSGTRLTVV.